The rows below give T cell receptor beta chains drawn from one sample of a study of response to subunit inactivated influenza vaccine. One entry per CDR3 protein results from TCRdb running MiXCR on the RT-PCR reads. The data show over 450,000 distinct CDR3 sequences, approximately 12% seen once. Sample: PBMCs from blood, taken roughly 45 days after vaccination. These receptors all stem from a man in his fifties who received an inactivated influenza vaccine. Each CDR3 is given with its conserved first and last residue. Fields, in order: V gene, J gene, clone size, D gene, CDR3 protein, CDR3 DNA. A D gene is named only where the DNA matches it firmly. The size of a clone is reported for some rows only, either as once, few or many, or as a class for expanded clones.

>TRBV29-1|TRBJ1-6|few|TRBD1
CSVGDRDSPLHF
TGCAGCGTGGGGGACAGGGATTCACCCCTCCACTTT
>TRBV20-1|TRBJ1-5|-|-
CSARESGPPNQAQHF
TGCAGTGCTAGAGAGTCGGGACCCCCAAATCAGGCCCAGCATTTT
>TRBV20-1|TRBJ2-7|few|-
CSAHDRGYLYEQYF
TGCAGTGCTCACGACCGGGGCTACCTATACGAGCAGTACTTC
>TRBV5-1|TRBJ2-7|many|TRBD1
CASSLNTGVGIGEQYF
TGCGCCAGCAGCTTGAATACAGGGGTTGGAATCGGGGAGCAGTACTTC
>TRBV20-1|TRBJ2-2|many|-
CSARGAAVGELFF
TGCAGTGCTAGGGGGGCCGCAGTAGGGGAGCTGTTTTTT
>TRBV11-3|TRBJ2-2|many|-
CASSRVNTGELFF
TGTGCCAGCAGCCGGGTGAACACCGGGGAGCTGTTTTTT
>TRBV6-1|TRBJ2-5|many|-
CASTPGVSETQYF
TGTGCCAGCACCCCGGGAGTATCGGAGACCCAGTACTTC
>TRBV24-1|TRBJ2-7|few|TRBD1
CATSGTPGQDYEQYF
TGTGCCACCAGCGGGACCCCCGGACAGGACTACGAGCAGTACTTC
>TRBV20-1|TRBJ2-7|-|-
CSAEESGTALHYEQYF
TGCAGTGCAGAAGAGTCGGGAACAGCCCTACACTACGAGCAGTACTTC
>TRBV7-9|TRBJ1-1|-|-
CASSDQYSEAFF
TGTGCCAGCAGCGATCAATACAGTGAAGCTTTCTTT